This T cell receptor beta chain was recovered during a study of T cells in Graves' hyperthyroidism and ophthalmopathy. Study-level results: Median prediction lead before ophthalmopathy onset was 6.5 months with the model. Within blood appeared most thyroid clonotypes that had expanded above 0.001.

With respect to this clonotype: What it binds is not known.

This CDR3 comprises 19 residues. In germline, CDR1 is MNHEY, CDR2 SMNVEV (reference sequence). V lost 1 base, J lost 2 bases, and 14 bases stayed unmatched. Patients were excluded for uncontrolled infection, other autoimmune disease, pregnancy or lactation. Fresh 10 ml peripheral blood yielded PBMCs. Researchers took RNA transcripts and amplified the TCR beta CDR3 regions from them. The TCR CDR3 first-round RT-PCR relied on the HTBI primer set. Via MiXCR, TCRdb re-called the multiplex PCR reads, giving one row per CDR3 protein. The repertoire holds under 650,000 distinct CDR3 sequences, with 15% to 20% as singletons.

The chain links TRBV27 to TRBJ2-3, with 8 bases matching TRBD2. This TCR was recovered from a woman aged 30 to 39 with Graves' hyperthyroidism. The source material was blood. The CDR3 DNA sequence: TGTGCCAGCAGTTTATTTCCTTCGGGACTAGTTAGTTCCACAGATACGCAGTATTTT. Its protein product is CASSLFPSGLVSSTDTQYF.